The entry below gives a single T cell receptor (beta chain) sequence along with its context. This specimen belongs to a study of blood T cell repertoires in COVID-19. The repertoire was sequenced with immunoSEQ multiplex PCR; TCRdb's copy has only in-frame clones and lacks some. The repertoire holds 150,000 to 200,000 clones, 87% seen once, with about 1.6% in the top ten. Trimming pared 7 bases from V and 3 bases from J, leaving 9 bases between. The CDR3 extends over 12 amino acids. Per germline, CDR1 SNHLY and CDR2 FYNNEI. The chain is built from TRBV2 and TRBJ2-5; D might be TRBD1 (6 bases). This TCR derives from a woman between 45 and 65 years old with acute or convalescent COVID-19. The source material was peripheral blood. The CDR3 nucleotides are TGTGCCAGCACGGGACAAAAAGAGACCCAGTACTTC. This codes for CASTGQKETQYF.